This T cell receptor beta chain was identified during a study of shared clonotypes between healthy human individuals. Donors had no recently reported acute infections or vaccinations and were HIV-negative. An even split of each subset's genomic DNA across several immunoSEQ plates was performed. Sequenced by immunoSEQ multiplex PCR; TCRdb stores in-frame clones only, minus some. This sample yields some 2.1 million clones, of which around 95% are seen a single time; roughly 0.13% belongs to the top ten. CDR3 size: 15 residues. J gave up 6 bases and V 11 bases, and 16 bases lay outside the gene matches. Germline values: CDR1 MNHNS, CDR2 SASEGT.

The chain uses TRBV6-1 and TRBJ2-3; 8 bases match TRBD2. The specimen was naive CD4+ T cells sorted from blood. Stated subset: CD45RA+ positively selected. The sequence came from a man aged 18 to 30 in good health. The CDR3 spells CAGSASGSLGDTQYF. DNA of the CDR3: TGTGCCGGCTCTGCAAGCGGGAGTTTAGGGGATACGCAGTATTTT.